This T cell receptor (beta chain) was recovered during a study of blood T cell repertoires in COVID-19 (dated by TCRdb to 2018 to 2020). Regarding the study in general: Samples from collaborators originated in the United States, Italy and Spain and spanned both the acute and convalescent phases of COVID-19. Samples came from the ongoing ImmuneRACE study (first 160 participants) plus 1,254 subjects from 6 global collaborators. Nearly every sample came with metadata listing a de-identified subject ID, COVID-19 status, age in years and sex. HLA class I and class II types, where available, came from metadata supplied by the sample provider rather than from assay-based typing. Deeply sampled blood TCRbeta repertoires from subjects exposed to, actively infected with, or recovered from COVID-19 were included in the dataset. The repertoires were made available in a free public database intended to serve as a resource for research on the immune response to SARS-CoV-2. The material from the prospective study consisted of cDNA or gDNA derived from T cells, B-cell-depleted T cells, or PBMCs.

TCRbeta CDR3 regions were amplified from genomic DNA using the immunoSEQ Assay, a bias-controlled multiplex PCR. The authors' pipeline ran thus. Within the assay, amplification of reference gene primers was used to estimate how many nucleated cells each sample contained. To quantify the absolute abundance of each unique TCRbeta CDR3 rearrangement, sequence reads were collapsed and filtered. For each sample, productive Simpson clonality was calculated as the square root of Simpson's diversity index over productive rearrangements. TCRdb took this table from immuneACCESS and kept in-frame rearrangements with V and J called. Such tables lack part of the clones; where checked against another copy, unresolved V genes explain under half of the gap, and the rest is unexplained. That table furnishes V, J and clone size, whereas the DNA furnished D and trimming. The sample has roughly 200,000 clones on record, around 89% of them singletons. Less than 1.5% of the sample rests with the top ten.

V loses 4 bases, J loses 7 bases, and the germline ends lie 12 bases apart. The germline V gene (reference sequence) sets CDR1 to SGHKS and CDR2 to YYEKEE. The CDR3 starts with the cysteine, ends with the phenylalanine, and has 13 residues. CDR3 DNA only is kept here, 39 bases in frame from base 1. In the prospective study, participants were roughly 18 to 100 years old, resided in about two dozen geographic areas of the United States, and were enrolled through a virtual design. Cohort assignment in the prospective study relied on participant-reported clinical history from a screening survey and a study questionnaire. For ImmuneRACE Cohort 3, a participant was defined as recovered based on two consecutive negative NP/OP PCR tests, clearance by a healthcare professional, or resolution of symptoms. Mobile phlebotomists in the prospective study collected whole blood, serum and a nasopharyngeal or oropharyngeal swab from every participant. Additional blood draws and questionnaires over an approximately 2-month period could optionally be provided by prospective study participants. Before DNA extraction, blood samples from the prospective study were shipped at room temperature or frozen.

Notes on this clone: Its antigen is not yet known. Within one base of it there is no much larger clone, and no base qualities were kept.

The investigation overall reported the following: Clinical and demographic metadata were provided uncurated, with the amount varying by source and participant.

The chain uses TRBV5-5 and TRBJ1-5, with a tentative D gene TRBD1 over 6 matching bases. This clonotype was obtained from a man under 40 who had recovered from COVID-19. Specimen: PBMCs or T cells enriched from blood (not recorded which). The CDR3 protein: CASSLGTPQPQHF. The nucleotides read TGTGCCAGCAGCCTGGGGACACCACAGCCCCAGCATTTT.